This T cell receptor (beta chain) was retrieved from a study of T-cell reconstitution after alpha-beta-depleted transplantation in children. Study-level results: Newly produced T cells mostly provided counts and TCRbeta diversity after one year, as hyperexpanded clones declined. Several patients had high TCRbeta diversity at day 60; it came from surviving recipient T cells and thymic progenitors. Reportedly, alpha-beta T cells present about two months post-transplant originated from several hundred expanded clones of graft origin.

The table lists this clonotype with many counts. What it recognizes is unknown. V dropped 5 bases and J dropped 0 bases, with 20 bases sitting between them. Germline V gene sequence: CDR1 SGHAT, CDR2 FQDESV (reference sequence). The CDR3 contains 18 residues. It was with unique molecular identifiers that the TCRbeta library was prepared. From the PCR reads, TCRdb called clonotypes with MiXCR, one entry per CDR3 protein. This sample yields about 16,000 distinct CDR3 sequences, of which roughly 8% are seen a single time; about 38% belongs to the top ten. The sequence derives from a boy less than two years old who had a stem cell transplant for Wiskott-Aldrich syndrome, so the T cells may come from the graft donor. The sequenced sample was PBMCs, mostly from graft donor cells, obtained 60 days after TCRalphabeta/CD19-depleted stem cell transplant. V usage is TRBV11-1 and J usage is TRBJ2-1; possibly TRBD2 for D (7 bases). The CDR3 spells CASSPRGAGADSYNEQFF. DNA of the CDR3: TGTGCCAGCAGCCCCCGGGGGGCGGGCGCTGACTCCTACAATGAGCAGTTCTTC.